Shown below are 29 T cell receptor beta chains from a single sample sequenced in a study of blood T cell repertoires in COVID-19. Using immunoSEQ multiplex PCR, the repertoire was profiled, and TCRdb retains in-frame clones only, with some absent. The sample has about 280,000 clones, approximately 85% seen once. The sequencing input was peripheral blood. These receptors all come from a man aged 45-65 years with active or convalescent COVID-19.

The chain combines TRBV6-1 with TRBJ2-1; TRBD1 agrees at 8 bases. Trimming cost V 0 bases and J 7 bases; bases outside gene matches: 11. The CDR3 loop spans 17 amino acids. CDR1 is MNHNS and CDR2 is SASEGT in the germline V gene. CDR3 amino acids: CASSEALIPGQGNEQFF. DNA of the CDR3: TGTGCCAGCAGTGAAGCATTGATCCCCGGACAGGGTAATGAGCAGTTCTTC.

The V gene is TRBV3-1 (or the pseudogene TRBV3-2), the J gene TRBJ2-3; TRBD2 aligns across 12 bases. The CDR3 is 17 residues long. Per germline, CDR1 LGHDT and CDR2 YNNKEL (reference sequence). After removal of 0 bases from V and 4 bases from J, the junction contained 5 bases not matched to a gene. CDR3 region: CASSQDRLAGGSDTQYF. CDR3 nucleotide sequence: TGTGCCAGCAGCCAAGATCGTCTAGCGGGAGGGTCAGATACGCAGTATTTT.

The CDR3 DNA reads as TGCGCCAGCAGCTTAGATGCTGTGCAGTCCCATGAAGCTTTCTTT. It yields the protein CASSLDAVQSHEAFF. This rearrangement joins TRBV5-1 to TRBJ1-1; D is ambiguous. CDR3 length equals 15 residues. V was pared by 2 bases and J by 7 bases, with 18 bases between. The germline V gene encodes CDR1 SGHRS and CDR2 YFSETQ.

The chain carries TRBV10-1 and TRBJ2-5; 8 bases fit TRBD2. Germline CDR1 WNHNN, CDR2 SYGVQD (reference sequence). The CDR3 is made up of 16 amino acids. Trimming removed 3 bases from V and 2 bases from J; junction bases left unmatched: 8. CDR3 sequence: CASSDGVAGLQETQYF. The CDR3 nucleotides read TGCGCCAGCAGTGATGGCGTAGCGGGACTTCAAGAGACCCAGTACTTC.

The chain is built from TRBV5-1 and TRBJ2-7, with 8 bases aligning to TRBD1. The CDR3 totals 16 residues. Germline values: CDR1 SGHRS, CDR2 YFSETQ. V was pared by 0 bases and J by 4 bases, with 9 bases of the junction left unmatched. The CDR3 spells CASSLGQGALRYEQYF. CDR3 sequence (DNA): TGCGCCAGCAGCTTGGGGCAGGGGGCACTGAGATACGAGCAGTACTTC. The whole variable domain, remainder taken from reference TRBV5-1 and TRBJ2-7, is KAGVTQTPRYLIKTRGQQVTLSCSPISGHRSVSWYQQTPGQGLQFLFEYFSETQRNKGNFPGRFSGRQFSNSRSEMNVSTLELGDSALYLCASSLGQGALRYEQYFGPGTRLTVT.

Here the CDR3 reads CASSQQQTGQVYGYTF. CDR3 DNA sequence: TGTGCCAGCAGTCAACAGCAAACCGGACAGGTCTATGGCTACACCTTC. The genes are TRBV4-2 and TRBJ1-2, with 7 nucleotides matching TRBD1. The CDR3 covers 16 residues. Germline V lookup: CDR1 LGHNA, CDR2 YNFKEQ. Trimming took 6 bases from V and 4 from J; bases not matched to a gene: 14.

The V and J genes are TRBV28 and TRBJ2-2, with 10 bases identical to TRBD2. V lost 3 bases and J lost 5; bases outside the gene matches: 9. CDR1 and CDR2 (germline): MDHEN, SYDVKM. The CDR3 is 17 amino acids. CDR3 amino acids: CASSFRLAGVATGELFF. CDR3 sequence (DNA): TGTGCCAGCAGTTTTAGGCTAGCGGGAGTTGCTACCGGGGAGCTGTTTTTT.

The chain joins TRBV4-3 to TRBJ2-7; 8 bases are a match to TRBD2. Germline V gives CDR1 LGHNA, CDR2 YSLEER. J gave up 3 bases and V 1 base, and 2 bases lay outside the gene matches. The CDR3 extends over 14 amino acids. The CDR3 DNA reads TGCGCCAGCAGCCAAGGGGCGGGAGGCTACGAGCAGTACTTC. This sequence encodes CASSQGAGGYEQYF.

The chain carries TRBV28 and TRBJ1-6, with D perhaps TRBD1 (5 bases). Germline values: CDR1 MDHEN, CDR2 SYDVKM. V was shortened by 2 bases and J by 1 base, with 18 bases between the two germline ends. The length of the CDR3 is 19 residues. CDR3 DNA: TGTGCCAGCAGTTTAGGGTCCGGCAGGGCAGGTTCCTATAATTCACCCCTCCACTTT. It encodes CASSLGSGRAGSYNSPLHF. Complete variable domain (other parts from reference TRBV28 and TRBJ1-6): DVKVTQSSRYLVKRTGEKVFLECVQDMDHENMFWYRQDPGLGLRLIYFSYDVKMKEKGDIPEGYSVSREKKERFSLILESASTNQTSMYLCASSLGSGRAGSYNSPLHFGNGTRLTVT.

The rearrangement links TRBV5-6 to TRBJ2-6, with TRBD2 as a possible D gene (6 bases). Looked up from germline, CDR1 is SGHDT and CDR2 is YYEEEE. Trimming removed 6 bases from V and 4 bases from J, with 14 bases in between. The CDR3 extends over 15 amino acids. CDR3 in DNA: TGTGCCAGCATCTCGATGGGGAGGGGGGCCAACGTCCTGACTTTC. Its translation: CASISMGRGANVLTF.

The chain's CDR3 is CASSDRVSGANVLTF. The DNA of the CDR3 is TGTGCCAGCTCAGACAGGGTCTCTGGGGCCAACGTCCTGACTTTC. The chain uses TRBV18 and TRBJ2-6; 7 bases line up with TRBD1. There are 15 residues in the CDR3. With V trimmed by 5 bases and J by 0 bases, 1 base remained unmatched. Germline CDR1 and CDR2: KGHSH and LQKENI.

The chain employs TRBV5-6 and TRBJ1-2, with unresolved D. The CDR3 is made up of 13 amino acids. Per the germline V gene, CDR1 is SGHDT and CDR2 is YYEEEE. V shed 0 bases and J shed 4 bases, with 7 bases lying between them. The CDR3 sequence: CASSLDRSYGYTF. The CDR3 region has the DNA TGTGCCAGCAGCTTGGACAGATCCTATGGCTACACCTTC.

V is TRBV6-4 and J is TRBJ2-2; no clear D. Germline values: CDR1 MRHNA, CDR2 SNTAGT. With 6 bases removed from V and 4 bases from J, the gap between germline ends came to 15 bases. The CDR3 loop spans 15 amino acids. The CDR3 nucleotides read TGTGCCAGCAGACGTACCACCCCAGGCACCGGGGAGCTGTTTTTT. The encoded protein is CASRRTTPGTGELFF.

The rearrangement uses TRBV5-1 and TRBJ2-5; 12 positions match TRBD1. The V gene end was trimmed by 4 bases and the J gene end by 7 bases; junction bases not matched to a gene: 8. Per germline, CDR1 SGHRS and CDR2 YFSETQ. This CDR3 has 15 residues. The CDR3 sequence: CASSPGQGARRTQYF. The CDR3 DNA follows: TGCGCCAGCAGCCCGGGACAGGGGGCGCGTCGGACCCAGTACTTC.

The V call is TRBV6-5, the J call TRBJ1-6, with D possibly matching TRBD1 (6 bases). Looked up from germline, CDR1 is MNHEY and CDR2 is SVGAGI. V lost 6 bases and J lost 7, with 10 bases in between. The CDR3 extends over 13 amino acids. CDR3: CASRIQGNSPLHF. The DNA of the CDR3 is TGTGCCAGCAGGATCCAGGGGAATTCACCCCTCCACTTT.

The chain links TRBV27 to TRBJ2-7; D is perhaps TRBD2 (6 bases). Germline CDR1 reads MNHEY; CDR2 reads SMNVEV (reference sequence). There are 12 residues in the CDR3. V was shortened by 5 bases and J by 6 bases, with 11 bases between the two germline ends. The CDR3 nucleotides read TGTGCCAGCAGTACCTTCGGGGGCGAGCAGTACTTC. As protein: CASSTFGGEQYF.

This clone was observed a few times. CDR3 loop: CASTTRGGLKAFF. CDR3 bases: TGTGCCAGCACCACCCGGGGGGGGTTGAAAGCTTTCTTT. The J gene is TRBJ1-1, the V gene TRBV12-3 or TRBV12-4; tentative D call: TRBD1 (5 bases). V lost 7 bases and J lost 9, with 18 bases in between. The CDR3 has 13 residues.

This chain links TRBV21-1 with TRBJ1-1. TRBV21-1 is shown as a pseudogene. There are 11 residues in the CDR3. The CDR3 region has the DNA TGTGCCAGCAGCAGAGACACTGAAGCTTTCTTT. This gives the protein CASSRDTEAFF.

The chain combines TRBV5-4 with TRBJ2-5; a weak D match, TRBD2 (6 bases). The CDR3 covers 16 residues. Looked up from germline, CDR1 is SGHNT and CDR2 is YYREEE (reference sequence). Trimming stripped 3 bases from V and 5 bases from J, with 20 bases between. The CDR3 DNA reads TGTGCCAGCAGCTCGGTCCCATTCCTAGCGTCGGAGACCCAGTACTTC. Amino acids: CASSSVPFLASETQYF.

This chain uses TRBV5-8 with TRBJ2-4; TRBD2 agrees at 11 bases. The germline gives CDR1 SGHTS, CDR2 YDEGEE. CDR3 length equals 19 residues. The J segment lost 0 bases and the V segment lost 4 bases, leaving 12 bases of the junction unmatched. The CDR3 protein is CASSGIAGTSGIAKNIQYF. For the CDR3, the DNA is TGTGCCAGCAGCGGGATAGCCGGGACTAGCGGAATAGCCAAAAACATTCAGTACTTC. The entire variable domain, with the rest obtained from reference TRBV5-8 and TRBJ2-4, is as follows: EAGVTQSPTHLIKTRGQQATLRCSPISGHTSVYWYQQALGLGLQFLLWYDEGEERNRGNFPPRFSGRQFPNYSSELNVNALELEDSALYLCASSGIAGTSGIAKNIQYFGAGTRLSVL.

This chain connects TRBV28 to TRBJ1-2; D uncertain. Germline CDR1 is MDHEN and CDR2 is SYDVKM. V dropped 2 bases and J dropped 1 base, with 8 bases sitting between them. This CDR3 spans 14 amino acids. For the CDR3, the DNA is TGTGCCAGCAGTTTAACTGCCATTAACTATGGCTACACCTTC. It specifies CASSLTAINYGYTF.

This clone was observed once. V gene TRBV20-1 combines with J gene TRBJ1-5, with a weak D call TRBD1 (6 bases). Per the germline V gene, CDR1 is DFQATT and CDR2 is SNEGSKA (reference sequence). Trimming removed 3 bases at V and 7 bases at J, with 16 bases between. The length of the CDR3 is 14 residues. CDR3 sequence: CSASLSGVYQPQHF. The CDR3 nucleotides read TGCAGTGCTAGTCTATCAGGGGTATACCAGCCCCAGCATTTT.

This sequence joins TRBV19 and TRBJ1-4, with D perhaps matching TRBD1 (5 bases). This CDR3 contains 14 residues. Germline V gene lookup returns CDR1 LNHDA and CDR2 SQIVND (reference sequence). The V gene lost 4 bases and the J gene lost 8 bases, with 14 bases spanning the gap. CDR3 loop: CASSRGDLGEKLFF. The CDR3 DNA follows: TGTGCCAGTAGTAGGGGGGACCTTGGCGAAAAACTGTTTTTT.

The genes are TRBV9 and TRBJ2-4; 11 bases fit TRBD2. V lost 0 bases and J lost 1; bases outside the gene matches: 6. Germline V gene data show CDR1 as SGDLS and CDR2 as YYNGEE. The CDR3 is 18 amino acids. As DNA, the CDR3 is TGTGCCAGCAGCGTAGTTACTAGCGGGAGTCTCGCCAAAAACATTCAGTACTTC. It yields the protein CASSVVTSGSLAKNIQYF.

The chain links TRBV5-6 to TRBJ2-3; 14 positions match TRBD2. Trimming at V came to 4 bases and at J to 6 bases, leaving 7 bases not matched to a gene. The V gene's germline CDR1 is SGHDT and CDR2 YYEEEE. The CDR3 is 16 residues long. The CDR3 spells CASSTGTSGSWDTQYF. As DNA, the CDR3 is TGTGCCAGCAGCACCGGGACTAGCGGGAGTTGGGATACGCAGTATTTT.

This chain connects TRBV10-3 to TRBJ1-2; D ambiguous. The CDR3 runs 12 residues. Between the trimmed V and J ends, which lost 10 bases and 8 bases, there was a span of 17 bases. Looked up from germline, CDR1 is ENHRY and CDR2 is SYGVKD. CDR3 loop: CATRLEGSGYTF. The CDR3 DNA reads TGTGCCACCCGCCTGGAAGGGAGCGGCTACACCTTC.

The J gene is TRBJ2-7, the V gene TRBV7-2; TRBD1 agrees at 8 bases. V shed 5 bases, J shed 3 bases, and the junction held 6 bases outside the gene matches. The CDR3 spans 14 residues. Per the germline V gene, CDR1 is SGHTA and CDR2 is FQGNSA. In DNA, the CDR3 is TGTGCCAGCAGCCCACAGGGGGGTATCTACGAGCAGTACTTC. Protein: CASSPQGGIYEQYF.

This chain uses TRBV3-1 (or the pseudogene TRBV3-2) with TRBJ1-1; possibly TRBD1 for D (6 bases). From germline, CDR1 is LGHDT and CDR2 YNNKEL (reference sequence). The CDR3 covers 16 residues. V shed 4 bases and J shed 0 bases, with 15 bases lying between them. The CDR3 sequence is CASSPQHRVMNTEAFF. CDR3 DNA: TGTGCCAGCAGCCCACAACACAGGGTGATGAACACTGAAGCTTTCTTT.

The rearrangement joins TRBV7-2 to TRBJ1-4; 7 positions match TRBD1. CDR1 and CDR2 from the germline V gene are SGHTA and FQGNSA. The ends lost 3 bases at V and 6 bases at J; junction bases unmatched: 10. The CDR3 runs to 16 residues. CDR3 in DNA: TGTGCCAGCAGCTTTCGCACAGGGGTACTGTATGAAAAACTGTTTTTT. Translation: CASSFRTGVLYEKLFF.